These T cell receptor beta chains were read from a single sample in a study of blood T cell repertoires in COVID-19. Data came from immunoSEQ multiplex PCR; TCRdb stores just in-frame clones and leaves some out. The table includes hundreds of thousands of clones, approximately 80% detected once. Sequenced: peripheral blood. The source is a man in his forties with acute or convalescent COVID-19. CDR3s include the opening cysteine and the closing phenylalanine or tryptophan.

len: 13; v_gene: TRBV5-1; j_gene: TRBJ1-2; CDR3aa: CASSLGANYGYTF
len: 15; v_gene: TRBV18; j_gene: TRBJ1-2; CDR3aa: CASSPNQEANYGYTF
len: 16; v_gene: TRBV4-2; j_gene: TRBJ1-1; CDR3aa: CASSQLPGTGNTEAFF
len: 15; v_gene: TRBV7-9; j_gene: TRBJ1-1; CDR3aa: CASSLSGQWNTEAFF
len: 13; v_gene: TRBV3-1/TRBV3-2; j_gene: TRBJ1-3; CDR3aa: CASSQGLRNTIYF
len: 15; v_gene: TRBV11-1; j_gene: TRBJ2-5; CDR3aa: CASSPEAVSQETQYF
len: 15; v_gene: TRBV10-1; j_gene: TRBJ2-7; CDR3aa: CASSEAQTSSYEQYF
len: 14; v_gene: TRBV27; j_gene: TRBJ1-1; CDR3aa: CASSSPLGNTEAFF
len: 15; v_gene: TRBV10-3; j_gene: TRBJ2-5; CDR3aa: CAISESWGEQETQYF
len: 15; v_gene: TRBV19; j_gene: TRBJ1-1; CDR3aa: CASSIWGEISSEAFF
len: 14; v_gene: TRBV5-1; j_gene: TRBJ2-7; CDR3aa: CASSPGQGKEVQYF
len: 14; v_gene: TRBV24-1; j_gene: TRBJ1-5; CDR3aa: CATSGAGSNQPQHF
len: 18; v_gene: TRBV7-3; j_gene: TRBJ2-1; CDR3aa: CASSLAPVRTTSGNEQFF
len: 17; v_gene: TRBV7-6; j_gene: TRBJ2-2; CDR3aa: CASSLVSLDTNTGELFF
len: 15; v_gene: TRBV18; j_gene: TRBJ2-7; CDR3aa: CASSPQQAEGYEQYF
len: 14; v_gene: TRBV18; j_gene: TRBJ1-2; CDR3aa: CASSETPEGYGYTF
len: 14; v_gene: TRBV30; j_gene: TRBJ1-2; CDR3aa: CAWSVGTGGYGYTF
len: 12; v_gene: TRBV27; j_gene: TRBJ1-2; CDR3aa: CASRDGQYGYTF
len: 15; v_gene: TRBV2; j_gene: TRBJ2-1; CDR3aa: CASSSGTDIYNEQFF
len: 14; v_gene: TRBV6-5; j_gene: TRBJ1-2; CDR3aa: CASRDSGGRSGYTF
len: 13; v_gene: TRBV7-8; j_gene: TRBJ1-2; CDR3aa: CASSPDKNYGYTF
len: 15; v_gene: TRBV19; j_gene: TRBJ2-5; CDR3aa: CASSIARFPGETQYF
len: 14; v_gene: TRBV29-1; j_gene: TRBJ1-2; CDR3aa: CSVVTGARSGGYTF
len: 14; v_gene: TRBV27; j_gene: TRBJ1-1; CDR3aa: CASSFRQGYTEAFF